Described below is a single T cell receptor (beta chain) sequence and its context. Its antigen is unidentified. Trimming left V 6 bases short and J 6 bases short, with 18 bases between. Germline-derived CDR1 and CDR2 are SEHNR and FQNEAQ (reference sequence). The CDR3 is 15 residues long. TCRdb independently ran MiXCR on the reads; one entry per CDR3 protein. The sample carries 750,000 to 950,000 distinct CDR3 sequences, roughly 28% recorded once. This specimen belongs to a study of T cell repertoires in cytomegalovirus infection. This chain connects TRBV7-9 to TRBJ1-5; D possibly corresponds to TRBD1 (6 bases). Sequenced material: cultured CD8+ T cells from PBMCs, taken from culture after CMV antigen stimulation. The receptor's source is a human donor in good health (CMV status not recorded). Some clones in this sample may be carry-over from other donors' samples. CDR3 residues: CASSSGRGASQPQHF. The CDR3 DNA reads TGTGCCAGCAGTTCAGGGAGGGGGGCGAGTCAGCCCCAGCATTTT.